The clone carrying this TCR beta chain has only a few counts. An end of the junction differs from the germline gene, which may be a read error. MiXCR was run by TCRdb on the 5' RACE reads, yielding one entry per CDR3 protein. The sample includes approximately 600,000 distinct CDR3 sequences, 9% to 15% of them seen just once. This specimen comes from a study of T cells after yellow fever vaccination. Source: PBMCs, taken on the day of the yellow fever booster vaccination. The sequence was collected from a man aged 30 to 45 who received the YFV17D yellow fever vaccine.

The chain's CDR3 is CASSLGGLREAEETQYF. The CDR3 DNA reads as TGTGCTAGCAGCTTAGGGGGTTTAAGAGAGGCGGAAGAGACCCAGTACTTC. This rearrangement joins TRBV7-7 to TRBJ2-5, with a possible D match to TRBD1 (6 bases). Per the germline V gene, CDR1 is SSHAT and CDR2 is FNYEAQ (reference sequence). CDR3 length: 17 amino acids.